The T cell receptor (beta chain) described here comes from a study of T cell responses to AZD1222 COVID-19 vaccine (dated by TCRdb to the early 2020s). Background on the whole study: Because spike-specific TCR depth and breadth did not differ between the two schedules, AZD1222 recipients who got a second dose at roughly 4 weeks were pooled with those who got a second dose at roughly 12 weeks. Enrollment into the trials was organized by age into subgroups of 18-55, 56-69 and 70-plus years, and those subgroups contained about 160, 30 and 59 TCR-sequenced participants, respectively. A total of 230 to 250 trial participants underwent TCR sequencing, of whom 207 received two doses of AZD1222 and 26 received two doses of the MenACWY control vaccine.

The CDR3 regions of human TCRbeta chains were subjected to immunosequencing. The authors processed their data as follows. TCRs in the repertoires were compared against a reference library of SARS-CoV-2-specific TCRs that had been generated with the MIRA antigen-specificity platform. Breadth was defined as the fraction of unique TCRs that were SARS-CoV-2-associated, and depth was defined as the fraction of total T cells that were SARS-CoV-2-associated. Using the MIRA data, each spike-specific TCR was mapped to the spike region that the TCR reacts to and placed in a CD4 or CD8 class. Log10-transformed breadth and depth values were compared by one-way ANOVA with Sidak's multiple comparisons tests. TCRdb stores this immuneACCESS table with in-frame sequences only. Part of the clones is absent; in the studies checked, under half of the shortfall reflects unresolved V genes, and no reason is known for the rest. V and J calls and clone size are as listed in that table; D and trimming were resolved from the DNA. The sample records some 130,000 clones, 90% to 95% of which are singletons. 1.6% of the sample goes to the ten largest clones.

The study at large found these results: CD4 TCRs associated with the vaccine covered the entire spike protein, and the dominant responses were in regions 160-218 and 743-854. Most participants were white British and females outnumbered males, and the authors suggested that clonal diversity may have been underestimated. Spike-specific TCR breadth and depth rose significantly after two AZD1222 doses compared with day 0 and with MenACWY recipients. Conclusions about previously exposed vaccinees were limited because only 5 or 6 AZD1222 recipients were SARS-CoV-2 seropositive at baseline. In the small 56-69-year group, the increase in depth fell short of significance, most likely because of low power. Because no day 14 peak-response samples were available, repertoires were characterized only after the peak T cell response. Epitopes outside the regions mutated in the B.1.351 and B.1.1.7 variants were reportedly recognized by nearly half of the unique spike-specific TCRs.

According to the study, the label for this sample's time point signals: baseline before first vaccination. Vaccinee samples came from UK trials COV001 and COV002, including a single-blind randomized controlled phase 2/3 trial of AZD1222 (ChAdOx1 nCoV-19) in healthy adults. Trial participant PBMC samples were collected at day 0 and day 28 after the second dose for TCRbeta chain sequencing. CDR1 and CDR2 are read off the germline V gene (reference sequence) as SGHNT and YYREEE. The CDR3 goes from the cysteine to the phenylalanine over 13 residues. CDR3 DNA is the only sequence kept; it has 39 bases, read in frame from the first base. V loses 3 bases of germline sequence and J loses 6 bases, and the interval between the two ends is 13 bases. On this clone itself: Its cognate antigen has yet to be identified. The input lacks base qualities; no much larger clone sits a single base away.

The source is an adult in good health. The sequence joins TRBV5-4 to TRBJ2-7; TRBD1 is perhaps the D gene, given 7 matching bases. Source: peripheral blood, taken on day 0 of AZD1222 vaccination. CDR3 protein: CASSSFQGGEQYF. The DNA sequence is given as TGTGCCAGCAGCTCATTCCAGGGGGGCGAGCAGTACTTC.